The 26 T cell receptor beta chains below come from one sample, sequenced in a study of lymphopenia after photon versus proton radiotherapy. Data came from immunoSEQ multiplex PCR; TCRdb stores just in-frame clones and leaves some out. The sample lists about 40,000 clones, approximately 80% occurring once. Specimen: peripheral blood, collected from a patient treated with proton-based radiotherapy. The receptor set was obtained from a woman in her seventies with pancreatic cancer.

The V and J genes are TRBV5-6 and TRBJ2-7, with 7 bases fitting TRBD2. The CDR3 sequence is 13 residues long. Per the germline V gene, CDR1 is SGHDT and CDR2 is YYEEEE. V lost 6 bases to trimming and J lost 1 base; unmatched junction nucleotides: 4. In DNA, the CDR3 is TGTGCCAGCAACCGAGCGGGATCCTACGAGCAGTACTTC. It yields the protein CASNRAGSYEQYF.

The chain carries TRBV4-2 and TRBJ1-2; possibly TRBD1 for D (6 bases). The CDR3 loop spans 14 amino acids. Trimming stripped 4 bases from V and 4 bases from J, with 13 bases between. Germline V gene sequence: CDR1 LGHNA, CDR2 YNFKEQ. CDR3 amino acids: CASSPQQGSYGYTF. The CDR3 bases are TGTGCCAGCAGCCCTCAACAGGGCTCCTATGGCTACACCTTC.

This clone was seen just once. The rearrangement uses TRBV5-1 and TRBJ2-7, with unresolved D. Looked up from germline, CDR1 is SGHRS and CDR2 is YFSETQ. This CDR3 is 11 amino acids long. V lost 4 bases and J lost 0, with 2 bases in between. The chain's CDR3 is CASSDSYEQYF. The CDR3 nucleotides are TGCGCCAGCAGCGACTCCTACGAGCAGTACTTC. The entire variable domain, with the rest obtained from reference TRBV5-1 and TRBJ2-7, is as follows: KAGVTQTPRYLIKTRGQQVTLSCSPISGHRSVSWYQQTPGQGLQFLFEYFSETQRNKGNFPGRFSGRQFSNSRSEMNVSTLELGDSALYLCASSDSYEQYFGPGTRLTVT.

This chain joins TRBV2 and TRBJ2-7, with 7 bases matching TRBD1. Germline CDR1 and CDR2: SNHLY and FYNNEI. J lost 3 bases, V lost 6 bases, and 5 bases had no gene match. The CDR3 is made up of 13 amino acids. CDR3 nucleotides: TGTGCCAGCAGCCTCGGACAGGTCTACGAGCAGTACTTC. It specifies CASSLGQVYEQYF.

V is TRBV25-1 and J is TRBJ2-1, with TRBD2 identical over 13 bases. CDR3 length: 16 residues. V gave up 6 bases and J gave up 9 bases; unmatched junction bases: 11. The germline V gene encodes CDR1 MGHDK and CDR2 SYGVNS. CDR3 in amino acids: CASRGWTSGSVGEQFF. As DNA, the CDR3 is TGTGCCAGCAGGGGGTGGACTAGCGGGAGCGTGGGTGAGCAGTTCTTC.

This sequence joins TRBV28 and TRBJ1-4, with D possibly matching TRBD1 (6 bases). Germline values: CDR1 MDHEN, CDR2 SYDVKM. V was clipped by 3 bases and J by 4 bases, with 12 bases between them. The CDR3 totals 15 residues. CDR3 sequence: CASSLDSSYNEKLFF. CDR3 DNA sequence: TGTGCCAGCAGTTTGGACAGTTCTTATAATGAAAAACTGTTTTTT.

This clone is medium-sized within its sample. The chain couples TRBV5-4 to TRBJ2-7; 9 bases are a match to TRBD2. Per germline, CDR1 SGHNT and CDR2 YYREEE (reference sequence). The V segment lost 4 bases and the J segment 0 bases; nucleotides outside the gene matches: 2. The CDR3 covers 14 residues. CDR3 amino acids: CASSLAGPSYEQYF. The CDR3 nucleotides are TGTGCCAGCAGCCTAGCGGGGCCCTCCTACGAGCAGTACTTC.

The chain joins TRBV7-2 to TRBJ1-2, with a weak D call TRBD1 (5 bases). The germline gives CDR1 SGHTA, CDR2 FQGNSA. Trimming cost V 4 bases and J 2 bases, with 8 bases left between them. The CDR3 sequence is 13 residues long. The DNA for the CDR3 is TGTGCCAGCAGCTCCCAGGGCAACTATGGCTACACCTTC. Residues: CASSSQGNYGYTF.

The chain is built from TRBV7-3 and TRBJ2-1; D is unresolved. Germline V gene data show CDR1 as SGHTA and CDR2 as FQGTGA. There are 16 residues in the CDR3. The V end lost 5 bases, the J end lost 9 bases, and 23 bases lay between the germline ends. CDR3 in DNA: TGTGCCAGCAGCCCGTTCGGACGGTCCGAGGTGAGTGAGCAGTTCTTC. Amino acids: CASSPFGRSEVSEQFF.

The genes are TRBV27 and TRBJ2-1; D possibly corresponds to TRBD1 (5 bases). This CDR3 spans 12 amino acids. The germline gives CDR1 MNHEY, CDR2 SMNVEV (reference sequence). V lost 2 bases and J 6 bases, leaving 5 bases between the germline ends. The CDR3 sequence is CASSLDSNEQFF. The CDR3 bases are TGTGCCAGCAGTTTAGACAGCAATGAGCAGTTCTTC.

The CDR3: CASSLDVPPGETQYF. The CDR3 nucleotides are TGCGCCAGCAGCTTGGATGTCCCGCCCGGAGAGACCCAGTACTTC. The J gene is TRBJ2-5, the V gene TRBV5-1; D unclear. This CDR3 contains 15 residues. Germline CDR1 SGHRS, CDR2 YFSETQ. The V gene lost 0 bases and the J gene lost 4 bases, with 13 bases spanning the gap.

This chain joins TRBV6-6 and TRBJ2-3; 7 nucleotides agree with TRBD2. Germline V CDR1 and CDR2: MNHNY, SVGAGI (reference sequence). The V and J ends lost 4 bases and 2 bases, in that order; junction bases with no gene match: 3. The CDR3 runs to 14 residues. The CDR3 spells CASSWGRATDTQYF. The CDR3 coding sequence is TGTGCCAGCAGTTGGGGGAGGGCCACAGATACGCAGTATTTT.

This chain's CDR3 is CASTGQTIYNEQFF. The CDR3 coding sequence is TGTGCCAGCACCGGACAGACAATTTACAATGAGCAGTTCTTC. The chain combines TRBV6-6 with TRBJ2-1, with TRBD1 as a possible D gene (6 bases). Trimming removed 7 bases at V and 4 bases at J, with 14 bases between. CDR3 length: 14 amino acids. The germline V gene encodes CDR1 MNHNY and CDR2 SVGAGI (reference sequence).

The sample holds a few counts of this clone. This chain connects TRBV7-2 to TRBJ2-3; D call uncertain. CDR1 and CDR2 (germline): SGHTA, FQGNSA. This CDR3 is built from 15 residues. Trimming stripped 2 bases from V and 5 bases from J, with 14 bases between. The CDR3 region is CASSLNGPKGDTQYF. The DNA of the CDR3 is TGTGCCAGCAGCTTAAATGGGCCAAAAGGAGATACGCAGTATTTT.

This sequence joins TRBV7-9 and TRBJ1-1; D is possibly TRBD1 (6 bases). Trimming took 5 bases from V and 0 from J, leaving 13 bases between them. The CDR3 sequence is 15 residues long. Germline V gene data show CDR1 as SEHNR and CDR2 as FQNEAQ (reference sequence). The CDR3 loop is CASSILDRMNTEAFF. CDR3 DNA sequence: TGTGCCAGCAGCATCCTGGACAGAATGAACACTGAAGCTTTCTTT.

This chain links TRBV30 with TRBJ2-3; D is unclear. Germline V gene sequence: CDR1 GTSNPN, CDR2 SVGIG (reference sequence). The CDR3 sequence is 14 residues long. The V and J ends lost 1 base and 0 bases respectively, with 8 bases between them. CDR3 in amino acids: CAWSDSFSTDTQYF. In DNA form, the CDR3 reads TGTGCCTGGAGTGACAGTTTCAGCACAGATACGCAGTATTTT. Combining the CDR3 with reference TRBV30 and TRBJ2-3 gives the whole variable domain SQTIHQWPATLVQPVGSPLSLECTVEGTSNPNLYWYRQAAGRGLQLLFYSVGIGQISSEVPQNLSASRPQDRQFILSSKKLLLSDSGFYLCAWSDSFSTDTQYFGPGTRLTVL.

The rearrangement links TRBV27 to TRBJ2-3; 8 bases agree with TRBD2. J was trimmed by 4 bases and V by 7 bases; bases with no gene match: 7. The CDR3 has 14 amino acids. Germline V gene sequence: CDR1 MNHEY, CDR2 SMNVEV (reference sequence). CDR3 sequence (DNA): TGTGCCAGCACCCTAGCGGGCCCGTCAGATACGCAGTATTTT. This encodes CASTLAGPSDTQYF.

In nucleotides, the CDR3 is TGTGCCAGCTCACCAGGGGAGAACAATCAGCCCCAGCATTTT. Protein product: CASSPGENNQPQHF. The V and J genes are TRBV18 and TRBJ1-5; D is unresolved. The CDR3 totals 14 residues. The germline V and J ends were trimmed by 2 bases and 3 bases, with 8 bases remaining between them. Germline CDR1 KGHSH, CDR2 LQKENI.

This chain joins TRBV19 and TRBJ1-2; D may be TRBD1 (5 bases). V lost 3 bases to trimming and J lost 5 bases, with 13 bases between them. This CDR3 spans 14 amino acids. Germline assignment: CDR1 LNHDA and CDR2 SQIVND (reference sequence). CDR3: CASSMGSGPYGYTF. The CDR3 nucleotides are TGTGCCAGTAGTATGGGGTCGGGGCCATATGGCTACACCTTC.

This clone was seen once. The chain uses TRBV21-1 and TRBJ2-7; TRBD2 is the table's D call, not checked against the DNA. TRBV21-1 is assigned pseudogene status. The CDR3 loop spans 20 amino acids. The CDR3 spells CASSKAKASGRDWVSYEQYF. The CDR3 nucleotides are TGTGCCAGCAGCAAAGCGAAGGCTAGCGGGAGAGATTGGGTGTCCTACGAGCAGTACTTC.

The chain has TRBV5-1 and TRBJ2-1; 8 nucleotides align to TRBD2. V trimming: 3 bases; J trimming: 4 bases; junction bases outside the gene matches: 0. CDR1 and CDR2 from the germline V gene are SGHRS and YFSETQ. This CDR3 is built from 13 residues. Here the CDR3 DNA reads TGCGCCAGCAGCTCGGGGGGGTACAATGAGCAGTTCTTC. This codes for CASSSGGYNEQFF.

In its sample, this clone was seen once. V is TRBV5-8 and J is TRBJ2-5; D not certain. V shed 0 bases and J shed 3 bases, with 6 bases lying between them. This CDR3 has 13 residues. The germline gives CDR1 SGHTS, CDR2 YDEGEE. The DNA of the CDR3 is TGTGCCAGCAGCTTGGGCACCGAAGAGACCCAGTACTTC. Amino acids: CASSLGTEETQYF.

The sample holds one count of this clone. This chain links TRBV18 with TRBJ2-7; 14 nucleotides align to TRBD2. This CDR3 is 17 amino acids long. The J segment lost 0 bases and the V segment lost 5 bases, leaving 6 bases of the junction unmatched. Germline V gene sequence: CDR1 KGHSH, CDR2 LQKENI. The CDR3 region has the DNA TGTGCCAGCTCAACTACCGGGACTAGCGGGAGCTCCTACGAGCAGTACTTC. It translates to CASSTTGTSGSSYEQYF.

The CDR3 sequence: CASSRSGTHLYNEQFF. The CDR3 coding sequence is TGTGCCAGCAGCCGTTCCGGGACGCATTTATACAATGAGCAGTTCTTC. This chain links TRBV11-3 with TRBJ2-1; D possibly uses TRBD1 or TRBD2 (5 bases each). The CDR3 spans 16 residues. V gave up 5 bases and J gave up 4 bases, with 18 bases separating them. Germline loops: CDR1 SGHNT, CDR2 YENEEA.

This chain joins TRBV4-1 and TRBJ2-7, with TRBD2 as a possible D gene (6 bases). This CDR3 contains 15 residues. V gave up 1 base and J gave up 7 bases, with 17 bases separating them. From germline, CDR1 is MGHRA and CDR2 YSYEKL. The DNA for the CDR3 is TGCGCCAGCAGCCAAGCTCTAGTGGGAGGCGAGGAGCAGTACTTC. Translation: CASSQALVGGEEQYF.

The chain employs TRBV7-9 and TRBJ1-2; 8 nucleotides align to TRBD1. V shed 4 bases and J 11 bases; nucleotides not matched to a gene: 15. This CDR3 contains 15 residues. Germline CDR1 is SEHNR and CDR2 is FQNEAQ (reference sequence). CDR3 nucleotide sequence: TGTGCCAGCAGCTCACAGGACAGGGCCGGGATGGGGTACACCTTC. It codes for CASSSQDRAGMGYTF.